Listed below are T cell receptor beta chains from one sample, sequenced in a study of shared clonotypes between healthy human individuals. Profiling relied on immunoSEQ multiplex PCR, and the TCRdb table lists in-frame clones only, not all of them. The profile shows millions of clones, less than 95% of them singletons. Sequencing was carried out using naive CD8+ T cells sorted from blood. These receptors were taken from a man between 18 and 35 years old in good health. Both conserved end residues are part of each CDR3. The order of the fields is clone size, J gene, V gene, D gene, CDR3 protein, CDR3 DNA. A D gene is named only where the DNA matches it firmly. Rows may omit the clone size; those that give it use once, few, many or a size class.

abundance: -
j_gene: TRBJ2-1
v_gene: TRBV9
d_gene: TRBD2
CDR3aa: CASSLNKWTSGNEQFF
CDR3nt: TGTGCCAGCAGCCTAAATAAATGGACTAGCGGAAATGAGCAGTTCTTC

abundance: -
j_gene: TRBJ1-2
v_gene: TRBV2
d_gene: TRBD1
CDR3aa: CASGGGTGEEYDYTF
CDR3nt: TGTGCCAGCGGTGGGGGGACAGGGGAAGAGTATGACTACACCTTC

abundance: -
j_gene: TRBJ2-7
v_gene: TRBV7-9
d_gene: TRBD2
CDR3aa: CASSSTSVSYEQYF
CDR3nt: TGTGCCAGCAGCTCTACTAGCGTCTCCTACGAGCAGTACTTC

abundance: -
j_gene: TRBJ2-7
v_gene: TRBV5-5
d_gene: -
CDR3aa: CASSLVAVSYEQYF
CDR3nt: TGTGCCAGCAGCTTGGTAGCGGTCTCCTACGAGCAGTACTTC

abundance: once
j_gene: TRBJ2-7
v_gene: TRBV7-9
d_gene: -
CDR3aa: CASSLGVVVEQYF
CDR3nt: TGTGCCAGCAGCTTAGGGGTGGTAGTCGAGCAGTACTTC

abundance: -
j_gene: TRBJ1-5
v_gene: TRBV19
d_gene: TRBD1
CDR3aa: CASRYRGGNQPQHF
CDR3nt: TGTGCCAGTAGATACAGGGGGGGCAATCAGCCCCAGCATTTT

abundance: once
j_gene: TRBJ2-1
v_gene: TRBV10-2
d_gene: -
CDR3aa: CASSDPGADNEQFF
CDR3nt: TGCGCCAGCAGTGACCCTGGAGCTGACAATGAGCAGTTCTTC

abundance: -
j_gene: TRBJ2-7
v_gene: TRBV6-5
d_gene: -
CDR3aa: CASSFHSNYEQYF
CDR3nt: TGTGCCAGCAGTTTTCACTCGAACTACGAGCAGTACTTC

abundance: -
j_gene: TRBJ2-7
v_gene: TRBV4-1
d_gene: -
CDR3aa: CASSQVRESYEQYF
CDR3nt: TGCGCCAGCAGCCAAGTCAGGGAATCCTACGAGCAGTACTTC

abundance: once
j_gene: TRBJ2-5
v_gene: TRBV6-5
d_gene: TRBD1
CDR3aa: CASSSFRQGARETQYF
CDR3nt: TGTGCCAGCAGTTCTTTTAGACAGGGGGCGAGGGAGACCCAGTACTTC

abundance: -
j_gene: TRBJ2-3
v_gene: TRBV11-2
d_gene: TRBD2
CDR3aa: CASSIHTGGTQYF
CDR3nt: TGTGCCAGCAGCATTCACACGGGGGGTACGCAGTATTTT

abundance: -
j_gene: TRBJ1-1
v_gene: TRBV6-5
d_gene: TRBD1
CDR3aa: CASSRRQGEAFF
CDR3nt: TGTGCCAGCAGCCGTAGACAGGGGGAAGCTTTCTTT

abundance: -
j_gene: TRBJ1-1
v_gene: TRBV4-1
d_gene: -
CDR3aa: CASSQVFGGESTEAFF
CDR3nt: TGCGCCAGCAGCCAAGTTTTCGGGGGAGAGAGCACTGAAGCTTTCTTT

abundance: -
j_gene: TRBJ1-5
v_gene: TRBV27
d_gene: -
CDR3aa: CASSPDVDQPQHF
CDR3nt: TGTGCCAGCAGTCCCGACGTCGATCAGCCCCAGCATTTT

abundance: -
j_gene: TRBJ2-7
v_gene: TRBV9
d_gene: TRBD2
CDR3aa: CASSPSGLAGSYEQYF
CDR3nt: TGTGCCAGCAGCCCCAGCGGACTAGCGGGAAGTTACGAGCAGTACTTC

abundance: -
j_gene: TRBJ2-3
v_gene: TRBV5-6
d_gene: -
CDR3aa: CASSLAGDTQYF
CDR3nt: TGTGCCAGCAGCTTGGCTGGGGATACGCAGTATTTT

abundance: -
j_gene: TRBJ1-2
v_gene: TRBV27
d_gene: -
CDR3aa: CASSPTGSGYTF
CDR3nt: TGTGCCAGCAGTCCCACAGGATCCGGCTACACCTTC

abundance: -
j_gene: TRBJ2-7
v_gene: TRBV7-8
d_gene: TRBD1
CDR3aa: CASSKTSGTGTYEQYF
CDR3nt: TGTGCCAGCAGCAAAACTTCCGGGACAGGCACCTACGAGCAGTACTTC

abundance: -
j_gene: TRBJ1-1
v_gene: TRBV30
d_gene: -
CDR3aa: CAWSYDGFSEAFF
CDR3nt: TGTGCCTGGAGTTACGACGGTTTTTCTGAAGCTTTCTTT

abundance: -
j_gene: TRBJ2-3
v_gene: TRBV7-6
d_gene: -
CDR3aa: CASSFSADSTDTQYF
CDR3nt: TGTGCCAGCAGCTTTAGCGCGGACAGCACAGATACGCAGTATTTT

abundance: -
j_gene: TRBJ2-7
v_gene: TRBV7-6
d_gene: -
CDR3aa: CASSSSSYEQYF
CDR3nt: TGTGCCAGCAGCTCGAGCTCCTACGAGCAGTACTTC

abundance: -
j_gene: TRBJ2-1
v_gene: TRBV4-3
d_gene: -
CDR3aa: CASSQELERVYNEQFF
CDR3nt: TGCGCCAGCAGCCAAGAATTGGAGCGAGTTTACAATGAGCAGTTCTTC

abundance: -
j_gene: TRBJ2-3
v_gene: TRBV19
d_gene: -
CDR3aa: CASSMVRGDTQYF
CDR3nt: TGTGCCAGTAGTATGGTTCGAGGAGATACGCAGTATTTT

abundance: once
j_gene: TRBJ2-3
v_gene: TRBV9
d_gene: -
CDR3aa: CASSVEGPSTDTQYF
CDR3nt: TGTGCCAGCAGCGTAGAGGGGCCTAGCACAGATACGCAGTATTTT

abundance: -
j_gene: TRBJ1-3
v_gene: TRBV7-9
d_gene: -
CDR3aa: CASTTDRNTIYF
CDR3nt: TGTGCCAGCACCACCGACCGAAACACCATATATTTT

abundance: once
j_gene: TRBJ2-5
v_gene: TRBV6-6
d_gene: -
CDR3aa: CASSYGSGTETQYF
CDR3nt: TGTGCCAGCAGTTATGGTAGCGGAACAGAGACCCAGTACTTC

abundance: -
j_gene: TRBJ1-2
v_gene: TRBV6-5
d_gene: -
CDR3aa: CASSYGVPDGYTF
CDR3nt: TGTGCCAGCAGTTACGGGGTCCCCGATGGCTACACCTTC

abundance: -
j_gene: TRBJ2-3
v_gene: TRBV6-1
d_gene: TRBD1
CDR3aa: CASSEVDRGGTDTQYF
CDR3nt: TGTGCCAGCAGTGAAGTCGACAGGGGAGGAACAGATACGCAGTATTTT

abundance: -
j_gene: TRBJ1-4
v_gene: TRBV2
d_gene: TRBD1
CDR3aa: CASSDEQGAGNREKLFF
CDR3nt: TGTGCCAGCAGTGATGAACAGGGGGCGGGGAATAGGGAAAAACTGTTTTTT

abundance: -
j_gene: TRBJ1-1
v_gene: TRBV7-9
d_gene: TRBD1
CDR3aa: CASSPRDREEAFF
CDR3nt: TGTGCCAGCAGCCCAAGGGACAGGGAGGAAGCTTTCTTT

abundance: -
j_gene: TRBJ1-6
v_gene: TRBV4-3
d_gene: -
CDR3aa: CASGTYVGESPLHF
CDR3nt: TGCGCCAGCGGAACCTACGTGGGTGAATCACCCCTCCACTTT

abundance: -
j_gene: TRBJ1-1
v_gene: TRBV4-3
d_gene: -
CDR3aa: CASSQDRGEMNTEAFF
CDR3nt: TGCGCCAGCAGCCAAGATCGGGGGGAAATGAACACTGAAGCTTTCTTT

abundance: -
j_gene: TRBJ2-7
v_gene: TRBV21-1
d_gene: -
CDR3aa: CASSSPGQLGSEQYF
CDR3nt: TGTGCCAGCAGCTCACCGGGACAGCTGGGGTCCGAGCAGTACTTC

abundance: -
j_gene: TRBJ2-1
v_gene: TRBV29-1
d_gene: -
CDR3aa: CSVVPRSSYNEQFF
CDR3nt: TGCAGCGTTGTTCCCAGAAGCTCCTACAATGAGCAGTTCTTC

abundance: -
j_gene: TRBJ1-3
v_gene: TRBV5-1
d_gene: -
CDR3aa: CASSLEGSSDLISGNTIYF
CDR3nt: TGCGCCAGCAGCTTGGAAGGATCGAGCGACCTAATCTCTGGAAACACCATATATTTT

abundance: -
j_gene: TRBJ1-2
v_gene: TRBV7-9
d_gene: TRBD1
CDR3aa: CASSLDGQVSAYGYTF
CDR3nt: TGTGCCAGCAGCTTAGACGGACAGGTGTCCGCCTATGGCTACACCTTC

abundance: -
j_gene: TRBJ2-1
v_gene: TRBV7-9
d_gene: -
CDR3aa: CASSSGPARSDNEQFF
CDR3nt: TGTGCCAGCAGCTCCGGCCCAGCGCGGAGCGACAATGAGCAGTTCTTC

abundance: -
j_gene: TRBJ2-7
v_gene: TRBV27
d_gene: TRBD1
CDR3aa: CASSYGTAGREQYF
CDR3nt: TGTGCCAGCAGTTACGGGACAGCCGGGCGGGAGCAGTACTTC

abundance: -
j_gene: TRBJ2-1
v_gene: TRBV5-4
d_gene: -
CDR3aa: CASSFGPNEQFF
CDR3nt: TGTGCCAGCAGCTTCGGTCCGAATGAGCAGTTCTTC

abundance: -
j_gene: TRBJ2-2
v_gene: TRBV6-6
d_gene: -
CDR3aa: CASSPKGLHWTGELFF
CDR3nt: TGTGCCAGCAGTCCCAAAGGACTCCACTGGACCGGGGAGCTGTTTTTT

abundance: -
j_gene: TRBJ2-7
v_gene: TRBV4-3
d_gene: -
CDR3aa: CASSQIRDSRYEQYF
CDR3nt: TGCGCCAGCAGCCAGATCCGGGACTCACGCTACGAGCAGTACTTC

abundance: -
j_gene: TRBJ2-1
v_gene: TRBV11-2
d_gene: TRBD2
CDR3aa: CASSLALADTYNEQFF
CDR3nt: TGTGCCAGCAGCTTAGCTCTAGCGGATACCTACAATGAGCAGTTCTTC

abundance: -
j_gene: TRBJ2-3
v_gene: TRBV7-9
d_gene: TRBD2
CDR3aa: CASSLNSGGGTDTQYF
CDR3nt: TGTGCCAGCAGCTTGAATAGCGGGGGGGGCACAGATACGCAGTATTTT

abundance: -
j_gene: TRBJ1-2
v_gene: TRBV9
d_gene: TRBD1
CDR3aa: CASSAGTGIKGYTF
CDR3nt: TGTGCCAGCAGCGCCGGGACAGGAATTAAGGGCTACACCTTC

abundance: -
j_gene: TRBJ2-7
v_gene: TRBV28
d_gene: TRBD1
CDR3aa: CASSTLQGDEQYF
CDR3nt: TGTGCCAGCAGTACTTTACAGGGGGACGAGCAGTACTTC

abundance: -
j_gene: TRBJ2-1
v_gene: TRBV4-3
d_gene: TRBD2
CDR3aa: CASSQDRASGSWNEQFF
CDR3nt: TGCGCCAGCAGCCAAGATCGGGCTAGCGGGAGTTGGAATGAGCAGTTCTTC

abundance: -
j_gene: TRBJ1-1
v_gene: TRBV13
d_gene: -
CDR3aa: CASSLAQGPTEAFF
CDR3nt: TGTGCCAGCAGCTTAGCCCAAGGTCCGACTGAAGCTTTCTTT

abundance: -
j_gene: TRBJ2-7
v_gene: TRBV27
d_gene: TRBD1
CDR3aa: CASNPRDRGTGEQYF
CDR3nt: TGTGCCAGCAACCCTCGCGACAGGGGAACGGGGGAGCAGTACTTC

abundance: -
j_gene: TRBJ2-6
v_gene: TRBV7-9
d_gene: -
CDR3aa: CASSPWDSGANVLTF
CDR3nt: TGTGCCAGCAGTCCTTGGGACTCTGGGGCCAACGTCCTGACTTTC